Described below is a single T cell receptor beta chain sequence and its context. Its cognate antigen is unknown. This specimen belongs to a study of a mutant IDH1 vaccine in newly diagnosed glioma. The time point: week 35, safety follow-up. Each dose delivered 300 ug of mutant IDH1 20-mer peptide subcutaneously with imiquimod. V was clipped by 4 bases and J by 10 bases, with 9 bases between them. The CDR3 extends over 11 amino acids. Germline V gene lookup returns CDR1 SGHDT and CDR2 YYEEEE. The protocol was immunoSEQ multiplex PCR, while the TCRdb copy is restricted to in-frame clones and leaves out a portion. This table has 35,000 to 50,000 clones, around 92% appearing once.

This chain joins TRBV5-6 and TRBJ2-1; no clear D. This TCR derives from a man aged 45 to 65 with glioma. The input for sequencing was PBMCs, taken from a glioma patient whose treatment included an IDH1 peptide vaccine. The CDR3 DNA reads TGTGCCAGCAGCCGCTCGTTAGAGCAGTTCTTC. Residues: CASSRSLEQFF. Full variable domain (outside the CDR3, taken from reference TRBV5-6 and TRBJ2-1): DAGVTQSPTHLIKTRGQQVTLRCSPKSGHDTVSWYQQALGQGPQFIFQYYEEEERQRGNFPDRFSGHQFPNYSSELNVNALLLGDSALYLCASSRSLEQFFGPGTRLTVL.